What follows are 21 T cell receptor beta chains derived from one specimen sequenced in a study of tumor and adjacent non-tumor tissue in lung cancer. RNA was extracted from bulk tissue without any cell sorting. Distant lung tissue was collected more than 3 cm away from the tumor edge. Three rounds of nested PCR, following a modified ARM-PCR protocol, produced the TCRbeta library. TCRdb reprocessed the multiplex PCR reads with MiXCR, giving one entry per CDR3 protein. The data show fewer than 75,000 distinct CDR3 sequences, more than 65% seen once. Sequencing was done on a sample of distant non-tumor lung tissue. The receptors were sampled from a man in his 60s with non-small cell lung cancer.

Concerning this clonotype itself: The junction does not match germline at one end; this may be a read error. V gene TRBV6-5 combines with J gene TRBJ2-1; unclear D gene. This CDR3 contains 13 residues. Looked up from germline, CDR1 is MNHEY and CDR2 is SVGAGI. CDR3 DNA: TGTGCCAGCAATTGGGCGCGAGTCAATGAGCAATTCTTC. Its translation is CASNWARVNEQFF.

V is TRBV1 and J is TRBJ2-3; TRBD2 is taken as the D call from the table, unchecked against the DNA. TRBV1 is reported as a pseudogene. The CDR3 extends over 16 amino acids. The CDR3 sequence: CSSSQKLAWPTDTQYF. The DNA of the CDR3 is TGCAGCAGCAGCCAAAAACTAGCGTGGCCCACAGATACGCAGTATTTT.

In the case of this clonotype: The junction does not match germline at one end; this may be a read error. This rearrangement joins TRBV28 to TRBJ2-5, with D possibly matching TRBD1 (6 bases). Germline V lookup: CDR1 MDHEN, CDR2 SYDVKM. This CDR3 comprises 14 residues. CDR3 nucleotides: TGCGCCAGCAGCCCCCCGGGACACCAAGAGATCCAGTACTTC. Translation: CASSPPGHQEIQYF.

The V and J genes are TRBV4-2 and TRBJ2-1; possibly TRBD1 for D (6 bases). Per the germline V gene, CDR1 is LGHNA and CDR2 is YNFKEQ. CDR3 length: 14 amino acids. V was pared by 4 bases and J by 5 bases, with 12 bases between. DNA of the CDR3: TGTGCCAGCAGCCGAGAGACAGGTAACAATGAGCAGTTCTTC. Translated, it gives CASSRETGNNEQFF.

Comments on this clonotype: A much larger clone lies one base from this, so it may be a read error. V and J are TRBV5-1 and TRBJ2-5; D gene uncertain. The CDR3 covers 13 residues. CDR1 is SGHRS, CDR2 YFSETQ, per germline. As DNA, the CDR3 is TGCGCCTGCAGCTTCGGATTAAAAGAGACCCAGTACTTC. Protein sequence: CACSFGLKETQYF. Variable domain in full (rest from reference TRBV5-1 and TRBJ2-5): KAGVTQTPRYLIKTRGQQVTLSCSPISGHRSVSWYQQTPGQGLQFLFEYFSETQRNKGNFPGRFSGRQFSNSRSEMNVSTLELGDSALYLCACSFGLKETQYFGPGTRLLVL.

The J gene is TRBJ2-7, the V gene TRBV6-6; D ambiguous. Germline V lookup: CDR1 MNHNY, CDR2 SVGAGI (reference sequence). Trimming shortened V by 2 bases and J by 3 bases, and 11 bases separated the two germline ends. The length of the CDR3 is 14 residues. The CDR3 coding sequence is TGTGCCAGCAGTTACGGGCTCTGGGTCTACGAGCAGTACTTC. It yields the protein CASSYGLWVYEQYF.

Turning to this clonotype: A much more abundant neighbour one base away suggests this may be a read error. V is TRBV5-1 and J is TRBJ2-1; 7 bases are shared with TRBD1. CDR1 and CDR2 (germline): SGHRS, YFSETQ. This CDR3 has 14 amino acids. DNA for the CDR3: TGCGCCAGCAGCTTGAGCCAGGGGGTCAATGAGCAGCTCTTC. Translated, it gives CASSLSQGVNEQLF. The full variable domain, in which reference TRBV5-1 and TRBJ2-1 provide the parts outside the CDR3, is KAGVTQTPRYLIKTRGQQVTLSCSPISGHRSVSWYQQTPGQGLQFLFEYFSETQRNKGNFPGRFSGRQFSNSRSEMNVSTLELGDSALYLCASSLSQGVNEQLFGPGTRLTVL.

The chain carries TRBV21-1 and TRBJ2-7; the D call TRBD1 from the table was never checked on the DNA. TRBV21-1 is given as a pseudogene. The CDR3 contains 16 residues. CDR3 in amino acids: CACSKALGQRSYERYF. The DNA for the CDR3 is TGTGCCTGCAGCAAAGCGTTGGGACAGAGATCCTATGAGCGGTACTTC.

Comment on this clonotype: A much larger clone differs from this one at a single base, so this may be a read error. The chain combines TRBV28 with TRBJ2-7; the D gene is possibly TRBD2 (6 bases). Germline V gene sequence: CDR1 MDHEN, CDR2 SYDVKM. The CDR3 runs to 15 residues. Trimming cost V 2 bases and J 2 bases, with 13 bases left between them. CDR3 nucleotide sequence: TGTGCCAGCAGTTTACGGACTAACGGGGCCTACGAGCAGTACTTC. Protein: CASSLRTNGAYEQYF.

On this clonotype itself: At one boundary the junction diverges from the germline segment, which might be a read error. The J gene is TRBJ2-2, the V gene TRBV11-1, with TRBD2 as a possible D gene (5 bases). Per germline, CDR1 SGHAT and CDR2 FQDESV (reference sequence). The CDR3 covers 14 residues. Written as DNA, the CDR3 is TGTGCCGGCGGTTATACTAGTGGCACCGGTGAGCTGTTTTTT. Protein product: CAGGYTSGTGELFF. The full variable domain, with the rest looked up from reference TRBV11-1 and TRBJ2-2, is EAEVAQSPRYKITEKSQAVAFWCDPISGHATLYWYRQILGQGPELLVQFQDESVVDDSQLPKDRFSAERLKGVDSTLKIQPAELGDSAMYLCAGGYTSGTGELFFGEGSRLTVL.

CDR3 sequence reads: CASSEQQGNIQYF. DNA of the CDR3: TGTGCCAGCAGCGAACAACAGGGAAACATTCAGTACTTC. The chain is built from TRBV2 and TRBJ2-4, with D tentatively TRBD1 (6 bases). Germline loops: CDR1 SNHLY, CDR2 FYNNEI. The CDR3 consists of 13 residues. The V end was cut by 6 bases, the J end by 6 bases, with 12 bases between. Full variable domain (missing parts from reference TRBV2 and TRBJ2-4): EPEVTQTPSHQVTQMGQEVILRCVPISNHLYFYWYRQILGQKVEFLVSFYNNEISEKSEIFDDQFSVERPDGSNFTLKIRSTKLEDSAMYFCASSEQQGNIQYFGAGTRLSVL.

This clonotype appeared a single time. Relative to the germline gene, one junction end is altered; a read error may explain this. The gene calls are TRBV11-1 and TRBJ1-1; tentative D call: TRBD1 (6 bases). CDR1 is SGHAT, CDR2 FQDESV, per germline (reference sequence). The CDR3 is 13 amino acids. The CDR3 coding sequence is TGTGCCACCAGCTTAGCTCCAGGGGTTGAAGCTTTCTTT. Its translation: CATSLAPGVEAFF. The whole variable domain, remainder taken from reference TRBV11-1 and TRBJ1-1, is EAEVAQSPRYKITEKSQAVAFWCDPISGHATLYWYRQILGQGPELLVQFQDESVVDDSQLPKDRFSAERLKGVDSTLKIQPAELGDSAMYLCATSLAPGVEAFFGQGTRLTVV.

As to this clonotype: Possible read error: a much larger clone is one base away. In DNA form, the CDR3 reads TGTGCCTGGAGTGTACCGGGACAGGGGAACGTTCAGTACTTC. Protein sequence: CAWSVPGQGNVQYF. The chain uses TRBV30 and TRBJ2-4; 10 bases agree with TRBD1. Trimming at V came to 0 bases and at J to 11 bases, leaving 7 bases not matched to a gene. This CDR3 spans 14 amino acids. In germline, CDR1 is GTSNPN, CDR2 SVGIG (reference sequence).

As for this clonotype: A much bigger clone sits one base away, suggesting this may be a read error. The chain recombines TRBV13 with TRBJ2-7; TRBD2 agrees at 9 bases. The CDR3 covers 14 residues. Looked up from germline, CDR1 is PRHDT and CDR2 is FYEKMQ (reference sequence). The CDR3 sequence: CTSSRTSEIYEQYF. In DNA form, the CDR3 reads TGTACCAGCTCCCGGACTAGCGAGATCTACGAGCAGTACTTC.

This clonotype was picked up a small number of times. This may come from a read error, since a much larger clone is one base off. The chain links TRBV28 to TRBJ1-2; perhaps TRBD1 as D (5 bases). Germline V lookup: CDR1 MDHEN, CDR2 SYDVKM. V lost 3 bases, J lost 5 bases, and 10 bases lay in between. The CDR3 extends over 13 amino acids. The CDR3: CASSFGHRYGYTF. In DNA, the CDR3 is TGTGCCAGCAGTTTCGGGCACAGGTATGGCTACACCTTC.

As regards this clonotype: One end of the junction varies from germline; a read error may be responsible. The V call is TRBV29-1, the J call TRBJ2-6, with a possible D match to TRBD2 (5 bases). CDR3 length equals 15 residues. The germline V gene has CDR1 SQVTM and CDR2 ANQGSEA. This CDR3 is CSVRVSSSEANVLAF. CDR3 nucleotide sequence: TGCAGCGTGAGGGTTTCTAGTTCGGAGGCCAACGTCTTGGCTTTC.

In regard to this clonotype: The CDR3 does not end in the conserved phenylalanine or tryptophan, so this is likely a read error. The CDR3 sequence is CASISGLANSTDTQYL. Written as DNA, the CDR3 is TGTGCCAGCATTTCCGGACTAGCAAATAGCACAGATACGCAGTATTTA. The V call is TRBV11-3, the J call TRBJ2-3, with 8 bases that match TRBD2. This CDR3 comprises 16 residues. The trim removed 7 bases at V and 0 bases at J, leaving 9 bases unmatched. The germline gives CDR1 SGHNT, CDR2 YENEEA.

The V call is TRBV20-1, the J call TRBJ1-1; 12 bases line up with TRBD1. The germline CDR1 and CDR2 sequences are DFQATT and SNEGSKA (reference sequence). The trim removed 4 bases at V and 6 bases at J, leaving 9 bases unmatched. The CDR3 is 15 amino acids. This CDR3 is CSAIPGQGAVAEAFF. In DNA form, the CDR3 reads TGCAGTGCTATACCGGGACAGGGGGCAGTAGCTGAAGCTTTCTTT.

In the case of this clonotype: The junction differs from germline at one of its ends, possibly a read error. This chain joins TRBV4-2 and TRBJ2-1, with D unclear. The CDR3 runs 12 residues. CDR1 is LGHNA, CDR2 YNFKEQ, per germline. Written as DNA, the CDR3 is TGTGACAGCAGCCAAGATCCTCGTGATCAGTTCTTC. Translated: CDSSQDPRDQFF.

J is TRBJ2-2 and V is TRBV15; 7 bases are a match to TRBD1. The germline V gene has CDR1 LNHNV and CDR2 YYDKDF (reference sequence). The length of the CDR3 is 21 residues. In DNA form, the CDR3 reads TGTGTTACCAGCAGAGAGAGGACAGGCGGTACCACCCCGCGGAACACCGGGGAGCTGTTTTTT. It specifies CVTSRERTGGTTPRNTGELFF. Full variable domain (remainder filled in from reference TRBV15 and TRBJ2-2): DAMVIQNPRYQVTQFGKPVTLSCSQTLNHNVMYWYQQKSSQAPKLLFHYYDKDFNNEADTPDNFQSRRPNTSFCFLDIRSPGLGDTAMYLCVTSRERTGGTTPRNTGELFFGEGSRLTVL.

Concerning this clonotype: At one boundary the junction diverges from the germline segment, which might be a read error. The chain links TRBV14 to TRBJ2-5; 14 bases fit TRBD2. CDR3 length: 16 amino acids. Germline V gene lookup returns CDR1 SGHDN and CDR2 FVKESK. CDR3 loop: CASSHWTSGRQETQYF. CDR3 nucleotide sequence: TGTGCCAGCAGCCATTGGACTAGCGGGAGGCAAGAGACCCAATACTTC. The full variable domain, its missing parts supplied by reference TRBV14 and TRBJ2-5, is EAGVTQFPSHSVIEKGQTVTLRCDPISGHDNLYWYRRVMGKEIKFLLHFVKESKQDESGMPNNRFLAERTGGTYSTLKVQPAELEDSGVYFCASSHWTSGRQETQYFGPGTRLLVL.